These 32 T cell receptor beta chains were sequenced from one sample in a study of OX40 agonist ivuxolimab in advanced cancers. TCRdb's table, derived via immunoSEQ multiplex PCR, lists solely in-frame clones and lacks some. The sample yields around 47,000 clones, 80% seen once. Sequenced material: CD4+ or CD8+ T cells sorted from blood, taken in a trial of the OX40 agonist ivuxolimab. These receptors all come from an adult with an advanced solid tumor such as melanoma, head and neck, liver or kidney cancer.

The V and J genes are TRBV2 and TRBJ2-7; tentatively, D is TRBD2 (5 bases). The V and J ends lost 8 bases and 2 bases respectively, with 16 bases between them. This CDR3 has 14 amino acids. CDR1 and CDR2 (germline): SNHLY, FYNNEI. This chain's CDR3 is CASGELGLAYEQYF. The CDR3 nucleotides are TGTGCCAGCGGGGAGCTAGGACTGGCCTACGAGCAGTACTTC.

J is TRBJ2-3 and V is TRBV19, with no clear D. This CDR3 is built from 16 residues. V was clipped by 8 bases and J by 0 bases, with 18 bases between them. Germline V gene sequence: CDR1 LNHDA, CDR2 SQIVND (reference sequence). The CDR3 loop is CASASSYSVSTDTQYF. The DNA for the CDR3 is TGTGCCAGTGCCAGTTCGTACAGCGTAAGCACAGATACGCAGTATTTT.

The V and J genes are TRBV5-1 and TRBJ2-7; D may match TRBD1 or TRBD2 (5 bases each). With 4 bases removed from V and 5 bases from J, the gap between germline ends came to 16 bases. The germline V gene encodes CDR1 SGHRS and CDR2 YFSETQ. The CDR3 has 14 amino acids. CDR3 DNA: TGCGCCAGCAGCCCCCCGGGACGTCCGGACGAGCAGTACTTC. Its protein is CASSPPGRPDEQYF.

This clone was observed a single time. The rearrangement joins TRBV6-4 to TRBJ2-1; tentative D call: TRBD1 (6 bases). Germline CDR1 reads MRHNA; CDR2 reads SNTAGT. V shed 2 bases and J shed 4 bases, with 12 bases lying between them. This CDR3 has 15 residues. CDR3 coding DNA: TGTGCCAGCAGTGACGGTTGGGGGCAGTACAATGAGCAGTTCTTC. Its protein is CASSDGWGQYNEQFF.

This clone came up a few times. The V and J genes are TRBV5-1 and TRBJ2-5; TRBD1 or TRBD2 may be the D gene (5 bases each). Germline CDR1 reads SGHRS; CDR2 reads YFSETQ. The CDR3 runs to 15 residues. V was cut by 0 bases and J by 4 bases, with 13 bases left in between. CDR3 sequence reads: CASSLDGRDGETQYF. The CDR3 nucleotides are TGCGCCAGCAGCTTGGACGGACGGGACGGAGAGACCCAGTACTTC.

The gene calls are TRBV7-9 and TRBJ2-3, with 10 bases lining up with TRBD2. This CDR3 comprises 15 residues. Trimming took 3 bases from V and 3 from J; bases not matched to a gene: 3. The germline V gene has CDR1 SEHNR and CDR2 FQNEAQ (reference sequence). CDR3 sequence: CASSLLAGATDTQYF. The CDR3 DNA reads TGTGCCAGCAGCTTGCTAGCGGGAGCGACAGATACGCAGTATTTT.

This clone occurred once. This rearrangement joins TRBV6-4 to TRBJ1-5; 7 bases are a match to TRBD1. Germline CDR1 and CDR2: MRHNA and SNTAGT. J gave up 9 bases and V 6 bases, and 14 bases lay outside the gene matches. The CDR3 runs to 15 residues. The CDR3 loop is CASRATGDINGPQHF. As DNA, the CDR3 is TGTGCCAGCAGAGCCACAGGGGACATAAATGGGCCCCAGCATTTT.

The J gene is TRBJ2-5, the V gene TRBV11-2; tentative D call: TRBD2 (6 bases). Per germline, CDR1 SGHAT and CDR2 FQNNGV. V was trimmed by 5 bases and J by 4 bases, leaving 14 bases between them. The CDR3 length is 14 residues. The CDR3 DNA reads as TGTGCCAGCAGCCAGACTAGTAGGCGAGAGACCCAGTACTTC. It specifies CASSQTSRRETQYF.

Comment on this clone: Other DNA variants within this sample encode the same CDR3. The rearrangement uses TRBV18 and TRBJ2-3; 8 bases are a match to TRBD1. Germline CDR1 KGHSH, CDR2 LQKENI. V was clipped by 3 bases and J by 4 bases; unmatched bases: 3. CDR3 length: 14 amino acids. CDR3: CASSPGQGSDTQYF. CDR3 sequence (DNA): TGTGCCAGCTCACCCGGACAGGGCTCAGATACGCAGTATTTT.

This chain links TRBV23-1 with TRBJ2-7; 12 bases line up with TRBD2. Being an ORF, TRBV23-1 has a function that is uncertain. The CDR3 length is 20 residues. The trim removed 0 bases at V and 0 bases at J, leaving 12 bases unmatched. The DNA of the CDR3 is TGCGCCAGCAGTCAATCGAAGACTAGCGGGGGCTCACTAAGCTCCTACGAGCAGTACTTC. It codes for CASSQSKTSGGSLSSYEQYF.

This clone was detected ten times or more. Here the CDR3 DNA reads TGTGCCAGCAGCTTCCTCAGACTAGCGGAGACCAATACGCAGTATTTT. This encodes CASSFLRLAETNTQYF. This chain links TRBV11-2 with TRBJ2-3; TRBD2 matches 9 bases. The CDR3 has 16 residues. Germline V gene sequence: CDR1 SGHAT, CDR2 FQNNGV. With 3 bases clipped from V and 7 bases from J, the junction kept 11 bases outside the gene matches. Drawing the rest from reference TRBV11-2 and TRBJ2-3, the complete variable domain is EAGVAQSPRYKIIEKRQSVAFWCNPISGHATLYWYQQILGQGPKLLIQFQNNGVVDDSQLPKDRFSAERLKGVDSTLKIQPAKLEDSAVYLCASSFLRLAETNTQYFGPGTRLTVL.

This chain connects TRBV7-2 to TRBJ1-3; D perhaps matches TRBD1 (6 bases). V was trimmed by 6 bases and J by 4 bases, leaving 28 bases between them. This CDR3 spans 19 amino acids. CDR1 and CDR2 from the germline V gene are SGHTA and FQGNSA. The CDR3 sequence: CASSLLNRGAGRLGNTIYF. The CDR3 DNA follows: TGTGCCAGCAGTCTACTAAATAGGGGGGCCGGTCGGTTGGGAAACACCATATATTTT.

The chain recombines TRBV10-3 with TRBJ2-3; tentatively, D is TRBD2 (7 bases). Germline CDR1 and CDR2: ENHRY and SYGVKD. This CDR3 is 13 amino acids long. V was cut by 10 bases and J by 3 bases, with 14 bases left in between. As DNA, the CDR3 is TGTGCCACCCGAGGGGGAGGGACAGATACGCAGTATTTT. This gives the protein CATRGGGTDTQYF.

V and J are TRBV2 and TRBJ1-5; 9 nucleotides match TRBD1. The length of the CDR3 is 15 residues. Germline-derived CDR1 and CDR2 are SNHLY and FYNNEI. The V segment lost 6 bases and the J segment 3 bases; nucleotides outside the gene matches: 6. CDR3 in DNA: TGTGCCAGCAGGGGGGACAGGGTGGTCAATCAGCCCCAGCATTTT. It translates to CASRGDRVVNQPQHF.

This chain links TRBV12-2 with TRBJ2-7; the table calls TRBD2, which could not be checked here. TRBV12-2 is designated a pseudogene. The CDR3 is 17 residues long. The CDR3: CASRPSIHDGISYEQYF. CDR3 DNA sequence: TGTGCAAGTCGCCCCTCTATACATGACGGGATATCCTACGAGCAGTACTTC.

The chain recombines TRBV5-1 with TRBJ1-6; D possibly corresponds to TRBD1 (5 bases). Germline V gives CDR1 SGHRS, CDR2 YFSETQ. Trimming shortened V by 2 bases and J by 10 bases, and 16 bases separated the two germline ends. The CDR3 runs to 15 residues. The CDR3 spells CASSFSGPGGSPLHF. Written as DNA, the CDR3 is TGCGCCAGCAGCTTCTCGGGACCGGGGGGATCACCCCTCCACTTT.

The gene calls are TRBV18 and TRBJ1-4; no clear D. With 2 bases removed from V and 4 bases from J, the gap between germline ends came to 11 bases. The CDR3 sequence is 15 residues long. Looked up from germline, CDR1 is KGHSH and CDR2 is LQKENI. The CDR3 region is CASSPSSSVNEKLFF. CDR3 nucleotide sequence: TGTGCCAGCTCACCATCTTCATCGGTTAATGAAAAACTGTTTTTT.

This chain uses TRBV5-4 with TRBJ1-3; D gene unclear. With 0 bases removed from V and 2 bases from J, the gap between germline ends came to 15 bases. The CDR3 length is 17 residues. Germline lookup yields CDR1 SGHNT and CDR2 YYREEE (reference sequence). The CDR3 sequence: CASSLASGRVTGNTIYF. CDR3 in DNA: TGTGCCAGCAGCTTGGCCTCCGGGAGGGTGACTGGAAACACCATATATTTT.

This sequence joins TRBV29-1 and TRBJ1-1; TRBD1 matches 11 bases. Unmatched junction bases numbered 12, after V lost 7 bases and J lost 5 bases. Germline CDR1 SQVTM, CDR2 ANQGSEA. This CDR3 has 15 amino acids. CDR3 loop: CSAPPEGQGGTEAFF. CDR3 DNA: TGCAGCGCCCCCCCGGAGGGACAGGGGGGGACTGAAGCTTTCTTT.

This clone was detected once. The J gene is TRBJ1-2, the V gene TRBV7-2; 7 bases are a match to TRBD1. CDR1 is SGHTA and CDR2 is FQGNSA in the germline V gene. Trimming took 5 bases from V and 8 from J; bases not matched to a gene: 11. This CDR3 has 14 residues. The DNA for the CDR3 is TGTGCCAGCAGCCCAGGGGGTGGTCTCGGCGGCTACACCTTC. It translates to CASSPGGGLGGYTF.

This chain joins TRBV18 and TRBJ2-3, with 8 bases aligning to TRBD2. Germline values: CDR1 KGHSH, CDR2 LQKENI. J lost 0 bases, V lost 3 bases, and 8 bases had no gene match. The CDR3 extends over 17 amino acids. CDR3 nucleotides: TGTGCCAGCTCACCCCTTAGCGGGGTCTCTAGCACAGATACGCAGTATTTT. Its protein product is CASSPLSGVSSTDTQYF.

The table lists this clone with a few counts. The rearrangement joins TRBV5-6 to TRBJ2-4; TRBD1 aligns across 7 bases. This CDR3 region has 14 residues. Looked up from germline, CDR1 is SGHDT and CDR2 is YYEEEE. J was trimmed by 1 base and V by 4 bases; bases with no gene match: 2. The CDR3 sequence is CASSPTGAKNIQYF. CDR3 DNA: TGTGCCAGCAGCCCGACAGGGGCCAAAAACATTCAGTACTTC.

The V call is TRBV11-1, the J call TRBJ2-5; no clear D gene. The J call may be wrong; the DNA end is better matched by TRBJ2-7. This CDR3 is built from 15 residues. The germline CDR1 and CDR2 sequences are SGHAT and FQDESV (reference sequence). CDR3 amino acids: CASSLDQTASYEQYF. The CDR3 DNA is TGTGCCAGCAGCTTAGACCAAACCGCCTCCTACGAGCAGTACTTC.

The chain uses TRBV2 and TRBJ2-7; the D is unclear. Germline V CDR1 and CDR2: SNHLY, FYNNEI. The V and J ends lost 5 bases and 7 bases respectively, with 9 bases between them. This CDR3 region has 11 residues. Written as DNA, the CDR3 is TGTGCCAGCAGTTTGGAAGAGGAGCAGTACTTC. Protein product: CASSLEEEQYF.

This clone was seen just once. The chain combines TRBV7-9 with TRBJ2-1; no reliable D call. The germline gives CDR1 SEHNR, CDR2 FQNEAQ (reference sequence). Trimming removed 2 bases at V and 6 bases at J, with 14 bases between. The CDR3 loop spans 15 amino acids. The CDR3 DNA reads TGTGCCAGCAGCTTAATTAGCAGTGAACGCAATGAGCAGTTCTTC. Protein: CASSLISSERNEQFF.

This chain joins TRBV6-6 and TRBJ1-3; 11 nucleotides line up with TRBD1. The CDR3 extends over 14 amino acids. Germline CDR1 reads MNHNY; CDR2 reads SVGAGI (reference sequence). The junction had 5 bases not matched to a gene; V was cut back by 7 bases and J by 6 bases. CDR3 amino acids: CASTPGQGENTIYF. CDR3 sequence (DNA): TGTGCCAGCACCCCGGGACAGGGGGAAAACACCATATATTTT.

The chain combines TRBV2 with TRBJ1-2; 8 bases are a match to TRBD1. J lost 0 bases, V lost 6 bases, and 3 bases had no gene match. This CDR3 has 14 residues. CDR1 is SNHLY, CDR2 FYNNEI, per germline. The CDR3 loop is CASSTGGTNYGYTF. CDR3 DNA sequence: TGTGCCAGCAGCACAGGGGGAACTAACTATGGCTACACCTTC.

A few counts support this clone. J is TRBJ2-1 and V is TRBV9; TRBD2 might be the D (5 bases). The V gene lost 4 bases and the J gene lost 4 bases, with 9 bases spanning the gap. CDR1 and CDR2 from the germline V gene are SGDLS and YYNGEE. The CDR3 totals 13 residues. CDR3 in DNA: TGTGCCAGCAGCCCCCGAGGGTACAATGAGCAGTTCTTC. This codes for CASSPRGYNEQFF.

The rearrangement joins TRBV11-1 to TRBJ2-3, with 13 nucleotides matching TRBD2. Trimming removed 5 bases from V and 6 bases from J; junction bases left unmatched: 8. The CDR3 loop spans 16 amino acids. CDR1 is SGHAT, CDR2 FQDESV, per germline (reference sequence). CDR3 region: CASSRRTSGSVDTQYF. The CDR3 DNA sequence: TGTGCCAGCAGCAGGAGGACTAGCGGGAGCGTTGATACGCAGTATTTT.

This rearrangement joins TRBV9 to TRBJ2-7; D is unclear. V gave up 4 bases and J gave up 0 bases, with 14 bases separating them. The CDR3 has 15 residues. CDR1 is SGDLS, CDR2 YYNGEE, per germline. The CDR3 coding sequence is TGTGCCAGCAGCTCCTCCCTCACGAACTCCTACGAGCAGTACTTC. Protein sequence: CASSSSLTNSYEQYF.

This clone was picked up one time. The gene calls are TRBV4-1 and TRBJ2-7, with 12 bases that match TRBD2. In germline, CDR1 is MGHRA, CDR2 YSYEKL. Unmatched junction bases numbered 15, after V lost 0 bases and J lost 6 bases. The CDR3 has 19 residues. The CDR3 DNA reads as TGCGCCAGCAGCCAAGATTTGTTCGGACTAGCGGGAATAAGGAGCGAGCAGTACTTC. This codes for CASSQDLFGLAGIRSEQYF.

CDR3 nucleotides: TGTGCCTGGAGCCCCCTGGACACCATATATTTT. Residues: CAWSPLDTIYF. This chain joins TRBV30 and TRBJ1-3; no clear D. Trimming took off 3 bases at V and 8 bases at J, with 8 bases between the two ends. Germline V gives CDR1 GTSNPN, CDR2 SVGIG (reference sequence). This CDR3 is 11 amino acids long.